The clone carrying this T cell receptor (beta chain) is judged medium-sized. The data are from a study of blood T cell repertoires in COVID-19. Study-wide background: The study drew acute and convalescent COVID-19 samples from the United States, Italy and Spain. T cells, B-cell-depleted T cells, or PBMCs provided the cDNA or gDNA that served as material.

As originally analysed: Estimation of nucleated cell counts relied on the amplification of reference gene primers. TCRdb's table, derived via immunoSEQ multiplex PCR, lists solely in-frame clones and lacks some. V and J calls and clone size are copied from that table; D and trimming were computed from the DNA. The sample holds fewer than 25,000 clones, roughly nine tenths seen once. CDR1 and CDR2 from the germline V gene are LGHNA and YNFKEQ. The CDR3 spans 18 residues. V dropped 0 bases and J dropped 6; count of bases not matched to a gene: 12. The origin of this receptor is a man aged 65 to 79 with acute or convalescent COVID-19. Sequenced input: peripheral blood. This sequence joins TRBV4-2 and TRBJ2-1; 9 nucleotides line up with TRBD2. CDR3: CASSQDGVAGAAGNEQFF. The CDR3, as DNA: TGTGCCAGCAGCCAAGATGGGGTAGCGGGAGCGGCGGGCAATGAGCAGTTCTTC.